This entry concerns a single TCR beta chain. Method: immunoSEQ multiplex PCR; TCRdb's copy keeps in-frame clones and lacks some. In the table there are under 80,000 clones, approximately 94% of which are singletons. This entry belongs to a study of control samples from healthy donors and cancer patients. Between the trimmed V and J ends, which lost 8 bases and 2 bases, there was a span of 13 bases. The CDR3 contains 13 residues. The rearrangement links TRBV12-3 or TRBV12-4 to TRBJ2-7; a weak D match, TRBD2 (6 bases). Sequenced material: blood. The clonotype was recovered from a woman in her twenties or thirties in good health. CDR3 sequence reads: CASARGGAYEQYF. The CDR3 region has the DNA TGTGCCAGCGCCCGGGGAGGAGCCTACGAGCAGTACTTC.